The clone carrying this T cell receptor beta chain was counted between two and nine times. These data belong to a study of T cells in Graves' hyperthyroidism and ophthalmopathy. CDR3 size: 16 residues. Germline V gene lookup returns CDR1 DFQATT and CDR2 SNEGSKA (reference sequence). V shed 1 base and J shed 3 bases, with 16 bases lying between them. The source material, RNA transcripts, was used to amplify TCR beta CDR3 regions. A set of HTBI primers served as the primers for a first-round RT-PCR of the TCR CDR3. TCRdb called the multiplex PCR reads again in MiXCR, with one record for every CDR3 protein. The sample includes 500,000 to 650,000 distinct CDR3 sequences, roughly a sixth of them seen just once.

Sequencing used blood. The J gene is TRBJ1-5, the V gene TRBV20-1, with a tentative D call TRBD1 (6 bases). This clonotype originated in a woman aged 18 to 35 with Graves' ophthalmopathy. In DNA, the CDR3 is TGCAGTGCTAGAGTTCCGGGGGCTTCAATCAATCAGCCCCAGCATTTT. It specifies CSARVPGASINQPQHF.